This T cell receptor beta chain was identified in a study of regulatory T cells. The PCR used 52 TRBV and 13 TRBJ primers. The protocol was immunoSEQ multiplex PCR, while the TCRdb copy is restricted to in-frame clones and leaves out a portion. The data show approximately 20,000 clones, more than 85% seen once. Concerning this clone itself: Its cognate antigen is unknown.

All CD3G-deficient patients showed autoimmunity, more severe in two. Patients aged 2 to 39 years had fewer naive and more memory CD4+ and CD8+ T cells. CDR3 length: 14 amino acids. The V gene's germline CDR1 is ENHRY and CDR2 SYGVKD. J gave up 4 bases and V 7 bases, and 5 bases lay outside the gene matches. Overall study findings and caveats: Patient CD8+ T cells trended nonsignificantly toward lower Shannon entropy than control CD8+ cells.

Sequences were obtained from CD8+ T cells sorted from blood. V gene TRBV10-3 combines with J gene TRBJ2-2, with 8 bases that match TRBD1. This clonotype originated in a child aged 2 to 10 with CD3G deficiency. Written as DNA, the CDR3 is TGTGCCATCACCCGGACAGGGACCACCGGGGAGCTGTTTTTT. This translates into CAITRTGTTGELFF.